Listed below are T cell receptor beta chains from one sample, sequenced in a study of cytomegalovirus exposure and HLA in healthy donors. Profiling relied on immunoSEQ multiplex PCR, and the TCRdb table lists in-frame clones only, not all of them. In the table there are fewer than 85,000 clones, roughly 79% of which are singletons. The sample was PBMCs. The receptors come from a man younger than 35 in good health and CMV-seropositive. CDR3s include the opening cysteine and the closing phenylalanine or tryptophan. Fields, in order: V gene, clone size, J gene, D gene, CDR3 protein, CDR3 DNA. D genes are given only for firm matches. The listing skips clone size in some rows; elsewhere it reads once, few, many or a size class.

>TRBV11-2|NA|TRBJ2-3|NA
CASSSSDTQYF
TGTGCCAGCAGCTCTTCAGATACGCAGTATTTT
>TRBV7-8|few|TRBJ2-3|TRBD2
CASSSNSLAGDKLDTQYF
TGTGCCAGCAGCTCCAATTCACTAGCGGGAGATAAATTAGATACGCAGTATTTT
>TRBV6-1|few|TRBJ2-3|TRBD1
CASSPGGAMDTQYF
TGTGCCAGCAGTCCAGGGGGCGCGATGGATACGCAGTATTTT
>TRBV25-1|few|TRBJ2-1|NA
CASSAGFIGEQFF
TGTGCCAGCAGTGCGGGTTTCATCGGGGAGCAGTTCTTC
>TRBV23-1|few|TRBJ1-2|NA
CASSQPPEGGYTF
TGCGCCAGCAGTCAACCCCCGGAGGGAGGCTACACCTTC
>TRBV9|NA|TRBJ2-7|TRBD2
CASSGTSGYEQYF
TGTGCCAGCAGCGGGACTAGCGGCTACGAGCAGTACTTC
>TRBV7-3|NA|TRBJ2-3|NA
CASSLRGSDTQYF
TGTGCCAGCAGCTTAAGGGGCTCAGATACGCAGTATTTT
>TRBV7-6|NA|TRBJ2-7|NA
CASSLASVSSYEQYF
TGTGCCAGCAGCTTGGCTAGCGTGAGCTCCTACGAGCAGTACTTC
>TRBV29-1|NA|TRBJ2-5|TRBD1
CSVRPDRVGSETQYF
TGCAGCGTTCGCCCCGACAGGGTTGGAAGCGAGACCCAGTACTTC
>TRBV6-5|NA|TRBJ2-7|TRBD2
CASKRLAGGSYEQYF
TGTGCCAGCAAGCGACTAGCGGGAGGGTCCTACGAGCAGTACTTC
>TRBV27|NA|TRBJ2-5|NA
CASSSYGETQYF
TGTGCCAGCAGCTCCTACGGAGAGACCCAGTACTTC
>TRBV21-1|NA|TRBJ1-3|NA
CASTKSRHYGNTIYF
TGTGCCAGCACCAAAAGTAGACATTATGGAAACACCATATATTTT
>TRBV4-1|NA|TRBJ2-7|NA
CASSQDEGHNYEQYF
TGCGCCAGCAGCCAAGATGAGGGACATAACTACGAGCAGTACTTC
>TRBV4-2|NA|TRBJ2-7|NA
CASSRDIGTSHYEQYF
TGTGCCAGCAGCCGAGATATCGGGACAAGTCACTACGAGCAGTACTTC
>TRBV11-2|NA|TRBJ2-7|TRBD2
CASSSRTRGNTYEQYF
TGTGCCAGCAGCTCCCGGACTAGAGGGAATACCTACGAGCAGTACTTC
>TRBV5-6|few|TRBJ2-5|NA
CASSWRGRGGGRGETQYF
TGTGCCAGCAGCTGGAGGGGGAGGGGAGGGGGAAGAGGAGAGACCCAGTACTTC
>TRBV21-1|NA|TRBJ2-7|NA
CASSKFAGGPNEQYF
TGTGCCAGCAGCAAGTTCGCGGGAGGGCCGAACGAGCAGTACTTC
>TRBV2|NA|TRBJ2-5|NA
CASIPGEGETQYF
TGTGCCAGCATACCGGGAGAGGGAGAGACCCAGTACTTC
>TRBV5-6|NA|TRBJ2-7|NA
CASSFGGLYEQYF
TGTGCCAGCAGCTTCGGGGGGCTCTACGAGCAGTACTTC
>TRBV2|NA|TRBJ1-2|TRBD1
CASSEWGQGRGYTF
TGTGCCAGCAGTGAATGGGGACAGGGACGTGGCTACACCTTC
>TRBV5-6|NA|TRBJ2-4|TRBD1
CASSSGTGGNIQYF
TGTGCCAGCAGCTCCGGGACAGGGGGAAACATTCAGTACTTC
>TRBV25-1|NA|TRBJ1-4|NA
CAREEGTEKLFF
TGTGCCCGAGAGGAGGGAACTGAAAAACTGTTTTTT
>TRBV2|NA|TRBJ2-1|TRBD2
CASGGRATYNEQFF
TGTGCCAGCGGGGGGAGGGCCACCTACAATGAGCAGTTCTTC
>TRBV7-9|NA|TRBJ2-4|NA
CASSLMGPVGGKNIQYF
TGTGCCAGCAGCTTAATGGGCCCAGTGGGGGGTAAAAACATTCAGTACTTC
>TRBV7-9|NA|TRBJ2-7|NA
CASSLLGADTYEQYF
TGTGCCAGCAGCCTCTTAGGGGCGGACACCTACGAGCAGTACTTC
>TRBV25-1|NA|TRBJ1-1|NA
CGCGNRRNTEAFF
TGTGGGTGCGGGAACCGAAGGAACACTGAAGCTTTCTTT
>TRBV29-1|NA|TRBJ1-2|NA
CSVGGRFYGYTF
TGCAGCGTAGGTGGGCGCTTCTATGGCTACACCTTC
>TRBV5-1|NA|TRBJ2-7|NA
CASSLPGLDSYEQYF
TGCGCCAGCAGTTTACCGGGACTGGACTCCTACGAGCAGTACTTC
>TRBV29-1|once|TRBJ2-1|TRBD2
CSAETSGTYNEQFF
TGCAGCGCCGAGACTAGCGGAACCTACAATGAGCAGTTCTTC
>TRBV28|NA|TRBJ1-5|NA
CASSEQGYNQPQHF
TGTGCCAGCAGCGAACAGGGTTACAATCAGCCCCAGCATTTT
>TRBV19|NA|TRBJ2-7|NA
CASSKNNYEQYF
TGTGCCAGTAGTAAAAACAACTACGAGCAGTACTTC
>TRBV29-1|NA|TRBJ2-3|TRBD2
CSVEDGRTSGITDTQYF
TGCAGCGTTGAAGATGGGAGGACTAGCGGGATCACAGATACGCAGTATTTT
>TRBV29-1|NA|TRBJ1-1|NA
CSVEGQGKTEAFF
TGCAGCGTTGAAGGGCAGGGAAAAACTGAAGCTTTCTTT
>TRBV11-1|NA|TRBJ1-1|NA
CASSSARGNRNTEAFF
TGTGCCAGCAGCTCAGCCAGGGGAAACAGGAACACTGAAGCTTTCTTT
>TRBV15|NA|TRBJ2-3|NA
CATNRDSGGDTQYF
TGTGCCACCAACCGGGACAGCGGGGGTGATACGCAGTATTTT
>TRBV5-1|NA|TRBJ1-1|NA
CASSLLNTEAFF
TGCGCCAGCAGCCTATTGAACACTGAAGCTTTCTTT
>TRBV12-5|NA|TRBJ1-1|NA
CASGLGRNEAFF
TGTGCTAGTGGTCTAGGAAGGAACGAAGCTTTCTTT
>TRBV27|NA|TRBJ2-7|NA
CASSRRELGYEQYF
TGTGCCAGCAGTCGCCGGGAGCTTGGGTACGAGCAGTACTTC
>TRBV9|NA|TRBJ2-7|TRBD2
CASSVGGGGSYEQYF
TGTGCCAGCAGCGTTGGCGGGGGTGGTTCCTACGAGCAGTACTTC
>TRBV11-2|NA|TRBJ1-3|NA
CASSSLLNTIYF
TGTGCCAGCAGCTCGCTACTAAACACCATATATTTT